Listed below are T cell receptor beta chains from one sample, sequenced in a study of regulatory T cells in long-lasting Graves disease. TCRdb passed the multiplex PCR reads through MiXCR, listing each CDR3 protein once. The sample includes around 470,000 distinct CDR3 sequences, 11% to 15% seen only once; the top ten take under 20%. The same data also contributed to another study, on T cells in Graves' hyperthyroidism and ophthalmopathy.

This specimen was peripheral blood mononuclear cells (PBMCs), taken at new diagnosis, from a patient treated with antithyroid drugs. These TCRs come from a woman aged 45-65 years with Graves disease. CDR3s leave out the opening cysteine and the closing phenylalanine or tryptophan. Not every row has a clone size; where given, it reads once, few, many or a size class.

many	TRBV7-9	TRBJ2-5	ASSLVGIVVGTETQY
many	TRBV2	TRBJ2-1	ASRLAGSYNEQF
many	TRBV5-1	TRBJ2-1	ASSTLTGSLNEQF
many	TRBV12-3/TRBV12-4	TRBJ2-1	ASSLGPYNEQF
few	TRBV10-3	TRBJ1-4	AISESTRANEKLF
-	TRBV11-2	TRBJ2-5	ASSLPGTGSGKVSETQY
many	TRBV2	TRBJ1-4	ASSEIPGGNEKLF
-	TRBV5-1	TRBJ2-1	ASYRGSSYNEQF
once	TRBV4-1	TRBJ2-7	ASSGGSGYEQY
many	TRBV2	TRBJ2-1	ASSGQTWYNEQF
-	TRBV6-1	TRBJ1-1	ASSPMDSRAF
few	TRBV20-1	TRBJ2-2	SARGLAGGGSTGELF
few	TRBV19	TRBJ2-1	ASSARRSEQF
-	TRBV7-4	TRBJ2-7	ASSLGLAGDSYEQY
few	TRBV12-3/TRBV12-4	TRBJ2-1	ASRGSGSPSKPNEQF
many	TRBV28	TRBJ2-1	ASSLAGVTNEQF
few	TRBV5-1	TRBJ2-7	ASSLADRTYEQY
many	TRBV11-2	TRBJ2-1	ASSEPSRGGYNEQF
few	TRBV24-1	TRBJ2-6	ATSETRDRASGANVLT
many	TRBV28	TRBJ1-5	AITGQGGIQPQH
few	TRBV10-3	TRBJ2-2	AISESLGATSNTGELF
-	TRBV19	TRBJ2-4	ASSSEGHTLAKNIQY
many	TRBV28	TRBJ2-7	ASSLSQGSSYEQY
-	TRBV6-2/TRBV6-3	TRBJ2-7	ASRGLAAENYEQY